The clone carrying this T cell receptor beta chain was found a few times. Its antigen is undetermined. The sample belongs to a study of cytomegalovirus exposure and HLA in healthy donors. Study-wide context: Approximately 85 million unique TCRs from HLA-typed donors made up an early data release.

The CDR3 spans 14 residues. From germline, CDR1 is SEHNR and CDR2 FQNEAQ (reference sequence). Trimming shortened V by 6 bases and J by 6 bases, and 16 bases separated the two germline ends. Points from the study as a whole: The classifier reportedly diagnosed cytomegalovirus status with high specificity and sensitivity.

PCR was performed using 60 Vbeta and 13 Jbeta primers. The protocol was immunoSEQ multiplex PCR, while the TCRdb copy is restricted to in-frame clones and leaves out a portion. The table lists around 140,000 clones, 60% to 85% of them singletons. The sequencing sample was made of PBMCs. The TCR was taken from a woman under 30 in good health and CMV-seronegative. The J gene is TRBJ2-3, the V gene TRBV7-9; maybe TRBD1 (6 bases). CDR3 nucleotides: TGTGCCAGCAGTTTCGGGACACCAGGGGATACGCAGTATTTT. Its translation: CASSFGTPGDTQYF.